This is a list of T cell receptor beta chains from one sample in a study of siplizumab effects on memory and regulatory T cells. Data came from immunoSEQ multiplex PCR; TCRdb stores just in-frame clones and leaves some out. The sample lists over 65,000 clones; 90% to 95% were seen once. The sample consisted of CD8+ T cells sorted from blood. These receptor sequences come from a human donor in good health. The CDR3 runs from the conserved cysteine through the conserved F or W. Fields, in order: CDR3 DNA, CDR3 protein, D gene, J gene, clone size, V gene. The D gene is left open where the match is weak. Size values are once, few and many counts, or a class for expanded clones, and some rows have none.

cdr3_nt: TGCGCCAGCAGCCAAGATCCGGATCAGCCCCAGCATTTT; cdr3_aa: CASSQDPDQPQHF; d_call: NA; j_call: TRBJ1-5; clone_size: few; v_call: TRBV4-1
cdr3_nt: TGTGCCAGCAGCTACAGGGGCACCTACGAGCAGTACTTC; cdr3_aa: CASSYRGTYEQYF; d_call: TRBD1; j_call: TRBJ2-7; clone_size: NA; v_call: TRBV14
cdr3_nt: TGTGCCAGCAGCTTGGGTGGGGCTGAATATCAGCCCCAGCATTTT; cdr3_aa: CASSLGGAEYQPQHF; d_call: NA; j_call: TRBJ1-5; clone_size: once; v_call: TRBV5-6
cdr3_nt: TGTGCCAGCAGCTTATATGCTGGCGGAACCGGGGAGCTGTTTTTT; cdr3_aa: CASSLYAGGTGELFF; d_call: NA; j_call: TRBJ2-2; clone_size: NA; v_call: TRBV11-2
cdr3_nt: TGTGCCAGCAGCCCTAGCTTTGAGGGTAGCGGGGGCAGGGGTACGCAGTATTTT; cdr3_aa: CASSPSFEGSGGRGTQYF; d_call: TRBD2; j_call: TRBJ2-3; clone_size: NA; v_call: TRBV7-6
cdr3_nt: TGTGCCACCAGCACACTAGGACTAGCGGATCAAGATACGCAGTATTTT; cdr3_aa: CATSTLGLADQDTQYF; d_call: TRBD2; j_call: TRBJ2-3; clone_size: NA; v_call: TRBV15
cdr3_nt: TGTGCCAGCAGTTCGTACGGTCTTGAAGCTTTCTTT; cdr3_aa: CASSSYGLEAFF; d_call: NA; j_call: TRBJ1-1; clone_size: NA; v_call: TRBV27
cdr3_nt: TGTGCCAGCAGCCCGAGCGGGGGGGTGAACACTGAAGCTTTCTTT; cdr3_aa: CASSPSGGVNTEAFF; d_call: NA; j_call: TRBJ1-1; clone_size: NA; v_call: TRBV9
cdr3_nt: TGTGCCAGCAGCGCACAGGGGGGAGAGGGCTACACCTTC; cdr3_aa: CASSAQGGEGYTF; d_call: TRBD1; j_call: TRBJ1-2; clone_size: NA; v_call: TRBV4-2
cdr3_nt: TGTGCCAGCAGCGTAGGGCGGGGGGGCCTAGGTGAGACCCAGTACTTC; cdr3_aa: CASSVGRGGLGETQYF; d_call: TRBD2; j_call: TRBJ2-5; clone_size: NA; v_call: TRBV9
cdr3_nt: TGTGCCAGCAGGGACAGGGGGAATCAGCCCCAGCATTTT; cdr3_aa: CASRDRGNQPQHF; d_call: TRBD1; j_call: TRBJ1-5; clone_size: NA; v_call: TRBV27
cdr3_nt: TGTGCCAGCAATAATTATAGGGACACATCCTACGAGCAGTACTTC; cdr3_aa: CASNNYRDTSYEQYF; d_call: NA; j_call: TRBJ2-7; clone_size: once; v_call: TRBV6-5
cdr3_nt: TGTGCCAGTAGTACATCCGGGGCCTACGAGCAGTACTTC; cdr3_aa: CASSTSGAYEQYF; d_call: NA; j_call: TRBJ2-7; clone_size: NA; v_call: TRBV19
cdr3_nt: TGTGCCAGCAGCTTAGGACAGGGCCTCACTGAAGCTTTCTTT; cdr3_aa: CASSLGQGLTEAFF; d_call: TRBD1; j_call: TRBJ1-1; clone_size: NA; v_call: TRBV7-9
cdr3_nt: TGCGCCAGCAGCTTGAAGCCTGGCGAGCAGTACTTC; cdr3_aa: CASSLKPGEQYF; d_call: NA; j_call: TRBJ2-7; clone_size: NA; v_call: TRBV5-1
cdr3_nt: TGTGCCAGCAGGGCACCGCGGGACAGGGTATATCCTGGCTACACCTTC; cdr3_aa: CASRAPRDRVYPGYTF; d_call: TRBD1; j_call: TRBJ1-2; clone_size: NA; v_call: TRBV5-8
cdr3_nt: TGTGCCAGCAGCTTCGGGTCCTCCTACGAGCAGTACTTC; cdr3_aa: CASSFGSSYEQYF; d_call: NA; j_call: TRBJ2-7; clone_size: NA; v_call: TRBV7-2
cdr3_nt: TGTGCCAGCAGTTTAACAGGGTTCAATTCACCCCTCCACTTT; cdr3_aa: CASSLTGFNSPLHF; d_call: NA; j_call: TRBJ1-6; clone_size: NA; v_call: TRBV28
cdr3_nt: TGTGCCAGCAGTTACGGACTAGCGGGGACCTACGAGCAGTACTTC; cdr3_aa: CASSYGLAGTYEQYF; d_call: TRBD2; j_call: TRBJ2-7; clone_size: NA; v_call: TRBV6-5
cdr3_nt: TGTGCCAGTAGTAGCCCCCCGGCAGGTAACCTCAACTATGGCTACACCTTC; cdr3_aa: CASSSPPAGNLNYGYTF; d_call: NA; j_call: TRBJ1-2; clone_size: NA; v_call: TRBV19
cdr3_nt: TGCGCCAGCAGCCAAGTCTCGGGGTTGGAAGCTTTCTTT; cdr3_aa: CASSQVSGLEAFF; d_call: NA; j_call: TRBJ1-1; clone_size: NA; v_call: TRBV4-1
cdr3_nt: TGCGCCAGCAGCCGCTGGGACAGCATCGTTGCTAATGAAAAACTGTTTTTT; cdr3_aa: CASSRWDSIVANEKLFF; d_call: TRBD1; j_call: TRBJ1-4; clone_size: NA; v_call: TRBV4-3
cdr3_nt: TGCAGCACAGGGACAGATTACTATGGCTACACCTTC; cdr3_aa: CSTGTDYYGYTF; d_call: TRBD1; j_call: TRBJ1-2; clone_size: NA; v_call: TRBV29-1
cdr3_nt: TGTGCCAGCAGCGTACTAGGAGGCGAGCAGTACTTC; cdr3_aa: CASSVLGGEQYF; d_call: NA; j_call: TRBJ2-7; clone_size: NA; v_call: TRBV9
cdr3_nt: TGTGCCAGTACGACAGGAGGGGAGTCACCCCTCCACTTT; cdr3_aa: CASTTGGESPLHF; d_call: NA; j_call: TRBJ1-6; clone_size: NA; v_call: TRBV19
cdr3_nt: TGTGCCAGCAGGACCGGGACCGCTACTTATGGCTACACCTTC; cdr3_aa: CASRTGTATYGYTF; d_call: NA; j_call: TRBJ1-2; clone_size: NA; v_call: TRBV28
cdr3_nt: TGTGCCAGTAGTATAGTCCTAGCTAGCACAGATACGCAGTATTTT; cdr3_aa: CASSIVLASTDTQYF; d_call: NA; j_call: TRBJ2-3; clone_size: NA; v_call: TRBV19
cdr3_nt: TGTGCCAGCAGCGTAGACCGGGGGGACGAGCAGTACTTC; cdr3_aa: CASSVDRGDEQYF; d_call: TRBD2; j_call: TRBJ2-7; clone_size: NA; v_call: TRBV9
cdr3_nt: TGTGCCAGCAGAAGCGGACAGGGGCAGAGGGAAAAACTGTTTTTT; cdr3_aa: CASRSGQGQREKLFF; d_call: TRBD1; j_call: TRBJ1-4; clone_size: once; v_call: TRBV6-6
cdr3_nt: TGTGCCAGCAGCTTCTACCACACCTACGAGCAGTACTTC; cdr3_aa: CASSFYHTYEQYF; d_call: NA; j_call: TRBJ2-7; clone_size: NA; v_call: TRBV5-4
cdr3_nt: TGTGCCAGCAGCCAAGGAGGGGGCCATCAGCCCCAGCATTTT; cdr3_aa: CASSQGGGHQPQHF; d_call: TRBD1; j_call: TRBJ1-5; clone_size: NA; v_call: TRBV14
cdr3_nt: TGTGCCAGTAGTTTAAACACTGAAGCTTTCTTT; cdr3_aa: CASSLNTEAFF; d_call: NA; j_call: TRBJ1-1; clone_size: NA; v_call: TRBV19
cdr3_nt: TGTGCCAGCAGCTTTACGACAGGGGGCTCCTACGAGCAGTACTTC; cdr3_aa: CASSFTTGGSYEQYF; d_call: TRBD1; j_call: TRBJ2-7; clone_size: NA; v_call: TRBV13
cdr3_nt: TGCGCCAGCAGCCAAGATCTCGGCGTCTCCTACGAGCAGTACTTC; cdr3_aa: CASSQDLGVSYEQYF; d_call: NA; j_call: TRBJ2-7; clone_size: NA; v_call: TRBV4-3
cdr3_nt: TGTGCCAGCAGTGTAGTGGAGACCCAGTACTTC; cdr3_aa: CASSVVETQYF; d_call: NA; j_call: TRBJ2-5; clone_size: NA; v_call: TRBV25-1
cdr3_nt: TGCAGCGTTTACGGCGAGGGCTACACCTTC; cdr3_aa: CSVYGEGYTF; d_call: NA; j_call: TRBJ1-2; clone_size: once; v_call: TRBV29-1
cdr3_nt: TGTGCCAGCAGTCTCGACGGACAGGGAGGTACGCAGTATTTT; cdr3_aa: CASSLDGQGGTQYF; d_call: TRBD1; j_call: TRBJ2-3; clone_size: NA; v_call: TRBV6-5
cdr3_nt: TGTGCCACCAGATCGGACAGGGGAATAGATACGCAGTATTTT; cdr3_aa: CATRSDRGIDTQYF; d_call: TRBD1; j_call: TRBJ2-3; clone_size: NA; v_call: TRBV15
cdr3_nt: TGTGCCAGCAGCTCCGACACCTGGGATGGCTACACCTTC; cdr3_aa: CASSSDTWDGYTF; d_call: NA; j_call: TRBJ1-2; clone_size: NA; v_call: TRBV5-4
cdr3_nt: TGCAGTGCAACCCTGGAGACCCAGTACTTC; cdr3_aa: CSATLETQYF; d_call: NA; j_call: TRBJ2-5; clone_size: NA; v_call: TRBV20-1
cdr3_nt: TGTGCCAGCGGACAGGGCTATCAGCCCCAGCATTTT; cdr3_aa: CASGQGYQPQHF; d_call: TRBD1; j_call: TRBJ1-5; clone_size: NA; v_call: TRBV2
cdr3_nt: TGTGCCAGCAGGCCACATGGACAGGGAGGGACTGAAGCTTTCTTT; cdr3_aa: CASRPHGQGGTEAFF; d_call: TRBD1; j_call: TRBJ1-1; clone_size: NA; v_call: TRBV7-9
cdr3_nt: TGCAGCGTTGAATTAGGGGGGCGGTCCTACAATGAGCAGTTCTTC; cdr3_aa: CSVELGGRSYNEQFF; d_call: NA; j_call: TRBJ2-1; clone_size: NA; v_call: TRBV29-1
cdr3_nt: TGTGCCAGCAGCGGGGTTGCGGAAACCGCCACAGATACGCAGTATTTT; cdr3_aa: CASSGVAETATDTQYF; d_call: NA; j_call: TRBJ2-3; clone_size: once; v_call: TRBV9
cdr3_nt: TGTGCCAGCAGTGAAGGACAGACCTATAATTCACCCCTCCACTTT; cdr3_aa: CASSEGQTYNSPLHF; d_call: NA; j_call: TRBJ1-6; clone_size: NA; v_call: TRBV9
cdr3_nt: TGCGCCAGCAGCACGACTAGCGGGGGGTACACCGGGGAGCTGTTTTTT; cdr3_aa: CASSTTSGGYTGELFF; d_call: TRBD2; j_call: TRBJ2-2; clone_size: NA; v_call: TRBV4-1